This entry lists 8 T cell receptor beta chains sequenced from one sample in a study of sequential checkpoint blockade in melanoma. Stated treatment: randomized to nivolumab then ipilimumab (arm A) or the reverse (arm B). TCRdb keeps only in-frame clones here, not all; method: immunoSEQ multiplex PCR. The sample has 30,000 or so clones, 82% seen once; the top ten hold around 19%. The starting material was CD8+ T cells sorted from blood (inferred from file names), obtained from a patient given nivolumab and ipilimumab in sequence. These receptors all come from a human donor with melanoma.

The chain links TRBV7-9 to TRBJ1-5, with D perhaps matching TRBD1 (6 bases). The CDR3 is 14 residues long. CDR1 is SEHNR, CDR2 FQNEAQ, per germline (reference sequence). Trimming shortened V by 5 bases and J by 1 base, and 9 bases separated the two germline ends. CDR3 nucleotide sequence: TGTGCCAGCAGCACCACAGGGAGCAATCAGCCCCAGCATTTT. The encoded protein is CASSTTGSNQPQHF.

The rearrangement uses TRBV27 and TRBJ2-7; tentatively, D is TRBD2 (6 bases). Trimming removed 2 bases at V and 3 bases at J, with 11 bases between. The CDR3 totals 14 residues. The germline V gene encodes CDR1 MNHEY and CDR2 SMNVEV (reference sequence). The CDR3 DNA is TGTGCCAGCAGTTTAACCTCTAGCGTCTACGAGCAGTACTTC. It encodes CASSLTSSVYEQYF.

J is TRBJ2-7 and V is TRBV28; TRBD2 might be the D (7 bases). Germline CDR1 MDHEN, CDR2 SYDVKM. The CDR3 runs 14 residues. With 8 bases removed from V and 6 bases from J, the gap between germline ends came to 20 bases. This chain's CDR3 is CASGLAGEGSEQYF. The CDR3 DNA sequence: TGTGCCAGCGGGTTGGCAGGGGAGGGTTCCGAGCAGTACTTC.

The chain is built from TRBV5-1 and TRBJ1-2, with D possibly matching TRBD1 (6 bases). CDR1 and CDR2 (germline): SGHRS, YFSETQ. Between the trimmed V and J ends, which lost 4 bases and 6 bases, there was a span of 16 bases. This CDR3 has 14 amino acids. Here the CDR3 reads CASSPPGQLHGYTF. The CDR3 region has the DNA TGCGCCAGCAGCCCCCCGGGACAACTCCATGGCTACACCTTC. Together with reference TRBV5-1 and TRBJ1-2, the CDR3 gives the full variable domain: KAGVTQTPRYLIKTRGQQVTLSCSPISGHRSVSWYQQTPGQGLQFLFEYFSETQRNKGNFPGRFSGRQFSNSRSEMNVSTLELGDSALYLCASSPPGQLHGYTFGSGTRLTVV.

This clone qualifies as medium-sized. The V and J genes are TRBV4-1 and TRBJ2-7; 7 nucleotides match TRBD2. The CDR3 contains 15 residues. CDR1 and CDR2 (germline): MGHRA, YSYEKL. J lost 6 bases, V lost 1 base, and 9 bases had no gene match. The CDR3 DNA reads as TGCGCCAGCAGCCAAGGGGAGGGGACGGGTGGCGAGCAGTACTTC. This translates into CASSQGEGTGGEQYF.

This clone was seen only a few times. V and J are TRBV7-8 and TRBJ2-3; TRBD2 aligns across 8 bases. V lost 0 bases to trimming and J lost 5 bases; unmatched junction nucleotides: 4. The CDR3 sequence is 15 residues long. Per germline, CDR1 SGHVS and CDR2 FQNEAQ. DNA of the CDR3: TGTGCCAGCAGCTTAGCTAGCGGGGTGGGAGATACGCAGTATTTT. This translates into CASSLASGVGDTQYF.

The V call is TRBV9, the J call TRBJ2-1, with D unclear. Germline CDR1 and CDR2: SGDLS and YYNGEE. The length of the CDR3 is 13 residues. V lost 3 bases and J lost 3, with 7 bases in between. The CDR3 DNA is TGTGCCAGCAGCGCAACTGTCTACAATGAGCAGTTCTTC. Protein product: CASSATVYNEQFF.

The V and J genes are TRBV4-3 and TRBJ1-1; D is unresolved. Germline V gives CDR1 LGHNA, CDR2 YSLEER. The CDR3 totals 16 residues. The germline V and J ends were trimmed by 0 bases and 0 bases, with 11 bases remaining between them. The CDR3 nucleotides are TGCGCCAGCAGCCAAGATCTCTTTCAGGTGAACACTGAAGCTTTCTTT. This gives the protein CASSQDLFQVNTEAFF.